A single sample is the source of the 7 T cell receptor beta chains below, sequenced in a study of T cells in localized non-small cell lung cancer. TCRdb keeps only in-frame clones here, not all; method: immunoSEQ multiplex PCR. The sample has some 41,000 clones, 91% seen once. This sample comprised PBMCs, obtained before any cancer treatment. These receptors originate from a woman between 35 and 75 years old with stage II lung adenocarcinoma.

CDR3 loop: CASIGTGGSYEQYF. CDR3 nucleotides: TGTGCCAGCATTGGGACAGGGGGTTCGTACGAGCAGTACTTC. The V and J genes are TRBV27 and TRBJ2-7; 11 positions match TRBD1. The germline CDR1 and CDR2 sequences are MNHEY and SMNVEV (reference sequence). The CDR3 has 14 amino acids. J gave up 4 bases and V 7 bases, and 6 bases lay outside the gene matches.

In its sample, this clone was seen once. The rearrangement links TRBV6-1 to TRBJ1-2; D is ambiguous. Deletions cut 3 bases from V and 2 bases from J, with 10 bases between. This CDR3 is built from 14 residues. Germline V CDR1 and CDR2: MNHNS, SASEGT. Written as DNA, the CDR3 is TGTGCCAGCAGTGAGAATGGGCCGAACTATGGCTACACCTTC. Encoded protein: CASSENGPNYGYTF.

This clone occurred a few times. The chain employs TRBV19 and TRBJ1-2; TRBD1 matches at 12 bases. V shed 4 bases and J 7 bases; nucleotides not matched to a gene: 10. CDR1 and CDR2 (germline): LNHDA, SQIVND (reference sequence). CDR3 size: 16 residues. CDR3 in DNA: TGTGCCAGTAGTACGATACCGGGACAGGGGGCAATTGGCTACACCTTC. As protein: CASSTIPGQGAIGYTF.

The chain recombines TRBV9 with TRBJ2-3; the match to TRBD2 covers 8 bases. Germline-derived CDR1 and CDR2 are SGDLS and YYNGEE. With V trimmed by 4 bases and J by 2 bases, 6 bases remained unmatched. The CDR3 consists of 15 residues. The CDR3 loop reads CASSLTSAPTDTQYF. CDR3 DNA sequence: TGTGCCAGCAGCCTGACTAGCGCCCCCACAGATACGCAGTATTTT.

The chain is built from TRBV6-1 and TRBJ1-5, with TRBD1 matching 9 bases. V lost 4 bases, J lost 3 bases, and 7 bases stayed unmatched. The CDR3 length is 16 residues. The germline gives CDR1 MNHNS, CDR2 SASEGT. CDR3 loop: CASSVGTGNDNQPQHF. CDR3 bases: TGTGCCAGCAGTGTCGGGACAGGGAATGACAATCAGCCCCAGCATTTT.

The chain carries TRBV7-9 and TRBJ2-7, with 11 nucleotides matching TRBD2. Germline V CDR1 and CDR2: SEHNR, FQNEAQ (reference sequence). The CDR3 has 15 residues. V lost 7 bases and J lost 1; bases outside the gene matches: 6. The CDR3 loop is CASTIGTSGSYEQYF. The DNA for the CDR3 is TGTGCCAGCACAATCGGGACTAGCGGTTCCTACGAGCAGTACTTC.

This chain connects TRBV7-2 to TRBJ2-1; 12 nucleotides match TRBD2. In germline, CDR1 is SGHTA, CDR2 FQGNSA. The V segment lost 3 bases and the J segment 0 bases; nucleotides outside the gene matches: 9. There are 19 residues in the CDR3. CDR3 DNA sequence: TGTGCCAGCAGCTTTTTATCGACTAGCGGGGGCCTCTCCTACAATGAGCAGTTCTTC. Protein sequence: CASSFLSTSGGLSYNEQFF.